These 14 T cell receptor beta chains were all obtained from the same sample, sequenced in a study of vaccination and CD4 T cells after COVID-19. Time point denoted: late sampling 161 to 241 days after vaccination in three convalescent patients. MiXCR was run by TCRdb on the PCR reads, yielding one entry per CDR3 protein. This table holds 25,000 to 35,000 distinct CDR3 sequences, 45% to 50% found once. The material sequenced was CD4+ T cells from blood, taken about 7 months after SARS-CoV-2 vaccination. These receptors all come from a human donor who had recovered from COVID-19.

The chain couples TRBV20-1 to TRBJ2-1; 9 nucleotides match TRBD2. CDR1 is DFQATT and CDR2 is SNEGSKA in the germline V gene (reference sequence). This CDR3 comprises 17 residues. After removal of 6 bases from V and 4 bases from J, the junction contained 16 bases not matched to a gene. CDR3 bases: TGCAGTGCCCATGGGGCGGGAGGGCCCTCGTTTTACAATGAGCAGTTCTTC. It encodes CSAHGAGGPSFYNEQFF.

The rearrangement links TRBV24-1 to TRBJ2-3; D perhaps matches TRBD1 (5 bases). V was trimmed by 2 bases and J by 2 bases, leaving 13 bases between them. The CDR3 covers 16 residues. Germline assignment: CDR1 KGHDR and CDR2 SFDVKD. This chain's CDR3 is CATSDSQGGTTDTQYF. The CDR3, as DNA: TGTGCCACCAGTGATTCCCAGGGCGGTACCACAGATACGCAGTATTTT.

The rearrangement joins TRBV27 to TRBJ2-7; 7 nucleotides match TRBD2. Germline CDR1 and CDR2: MNHEY and SMNVEV (reference sequence). The V and J ends lost 6 bases and 6 bases, in that order; junction bases with no gene match: 2. This CDR3 is 11 amino acids long. This CDR3 is CASRGRAEQYF. Written as DNA, the CDR3 is TGTGCCAGCAGAGGGAGGGCCGAGCAGTACTTC.

This sequence joins TRBV6-5 and TRBJ2-7; 9 nucleotides match TRBD1. After removal of 4 bases from V and 3 bases from J, the junction contained 7 bases not matched to a gene. From germline, CDR1 is MNHEY and CDR2 SVGAGI. The CDR3 is made up of 15 amino acids. The CDR3 reads CASSSSRQGVYEQYF. The CDR3 bases are TGTGCCAGCAGTTCATCTCGACAGGGGGTCTACGAGCAGTACTTC.

The V and J genes are TRBV19 and TRBJ2-5, with D perhaps TRBD2 (5 bases). Germline lookup yields CDR1 LNHDA and CDR2 SQIVND (reference sequence). This CDR3 is built from 17 residues. Between the trimmed V and J ends, which lost 6 bases and 7 bases, there was a span of 27 bases. The CDR3 sequence: CASSRNSGGLETGTQYF. The CDR3 DNA is TGTGCCAGTAGCAGGAACAGCGGCGGACTCGAAACGGGGACCCAGTACTTC. The complete variable domain, with remaining parts taken from reference TRBV19 and TRBJ2-5, reads DGGITQSPKYLFRKEGQNVTLSCEQNLNHDAMYWYRQDPGQGLRLIYYSQIVNDFQKGDIAEGYSVSREKKESFPLTVTSAQKNPTAFYLCASSRNSGGLETGTQYFGPGTRLLVL.

The rearrangement uses TRBV27 and TRBJ1-6, with 9 bases matching TRBD1. The V gene's germline CDR1 is MNHEY and CDR2 SMNVEV (reference sequence). There are 16 residues in the CDR3. V gave up 2 bases and J gave up 9 bases; unmatched junction bases: 8. CDR3 DNA sequence: TGTGCCAGCAGTTTACATGGGACAGGGAATGCTTCACCCCTCCACTTT. Amino acid sequence: CASSLHGTGNASPLHF.

In DNA, the CDR3 is TGTGCCAGCAGTCTCAGACAGGGCTATTGGTGGGCTTTCTTT. This codes for CASSLRQGYWWAFF. The rearrangement uses TRBV27 and TRBJ1-1; TRBD1 matches at 7 bases. CDR3 length: 14 residues. Germline V gene sequence: CDR1 MNHEY, CDR2 SMNVEV (reference sequence). V shed 5 bases and J 11 bases; nucleotides not matched to a gene: 14.

This clonotype was counted only a few times. The chain has TRBV28 and TRBJ2-3; D remains ambiguous. V lost 5 bases to trimming and J lost 3 bases, with 9 bases between them. CDR3 size: 13 residues. Germline-derived CDR1 and CDR2 are MDHEN and SYDVKM. CDR3 region: CASSPRRTDTQYF. As DNA, the CDR3 is TGTGCCAGCAGTCCTCGACGAACAGATACGCAGTATTTT.

Notes on this clonotype: Germline and junction disagree at one end, which may indicate a read error. The chain uses TRBV12-3 or TRBV12-4 and TRBJ1-1; TRBD1 matches at 7 bases. The CDR3 extends over 12 amino acids. In DNA, the CDR3 is TGCGCCAGCACCCGGGACAGCACTGAAGCTTTCTTT. Protein product: CASTRDSTEAFF.

The J gene is TRBJ1-2, the V gene TRBV25-1; no definite D call. This CDR3 has 12 amino acids. The ends were cut back, 3 bases at V and 7 bases at J, with 9 bases in the middle. In germline, CDR1 is MGHDK, CDR2 SYGVNS. The CDR3 DNA is TGTGCCAGCAGTGATTCCGGGCCTGGCTACACCTTC. Encoded protein: CASSDSGPGYTF.

This clonotype has just a few counts. The rearrangement joins TRBV6-1 to TRBJ2-3; D could derive from TRBD1 or TRBD2 (5 bases each). This CDR3 contains 13 residues. CDR1 and CDR2 from the germline V gene are MNHNS and SASEGT. V was pared by 8 bases and J by 2 bases, with 11 bases between. The CDR3 nucleotides are TGTGCCAGCGGGGACCATTACACAGATACGCAGTATTTT. As protein: CASGDHYTDTQYF.

The chain uses TRBV7-3 and TRBJ2-6; 8 positions agree with TRBD1. The germline CDR1 and CDR2 sequences are SGHTA and FQGTGA. V was clipped by 0 bases and J by 3 bases; unmatched bases: 7. The CDR3 runs to 18 residues. This chain's CDR3 is CASSLTQGALVGANVLTF. In DNA, the CDR3 is TGTGCCAGCAGCTTAACGCAGGGGGCGCTTGTTGGGGCCAACGTCCTGACTTTC.

The J gene is TRBJ2-1, the V gene TRBV6-1, with TRBD1 matching 9 bases. With 5 bases clipped from V and 8 bases from J, the junction kept 19 bases outside the gene matches. Germline V CDR1 and CDR2: MNHNS, SASEGT. The CDR3 loop spans 18 amino acids. The CDR3 loop is CASSNRDRVASGMDEQFF. CDR3 bases: TGTGCCAGCAGTAACCGGGACAGGGTGGCTAGCGGAATGGATGAGCAGTTCTTC.

The chain has TRBV20-1 and TRBJ2-2, with a weak D call TRBD1 (6 bases). Germline V lookup: CDR1 DFQATT, CDR2 SNEGSKA (reference sequence). Between the trimmed V and J ends, which lost 6 bases and 7 bases, there was a span of 6 bases. The CDR3 runs 10 residues. In DNA, the CDR3 is TGCAGTGCCAGGGGCGGGGAGCTGTTTTTT. The encoded protein is CSARGGELFF.